These 10 T cell receptor beta chains originate from one sample sequenced in a study of HIV-infected patients and healthy controls. cDNA was made from approximately 0.55 ug RNA using alpha and beta constant primers. Each of the alpha and beta chains got its own library through chain-specific third strand synthesis with indices. MiXCR, run by TCRdb on the 5' RACE reads, gives a single entry per CDR3 protein. The sample carries about 13,000 distinct CDR3 sequences, 7.5% to 10% recorded once. Whole blood was used without fractionation, so all unsorted peripheral T cells were included. Sequences were obtained from blood. The receptors originated from an adult in good health.

This clonotype was found many times. The rearrangement uses TRBV13 and TRBJ2-3, with D perhaps TRBD1 (6 bases). This CDR3 has 14 residues. CDR1 is PRHDT, CDR2 FYEKMQ, per germline (reference sequence). V was trimmed by 7 bases and J by 0 bases, leaving 11 bases between them. CDR3 sequence: CASTTQGSTDTQYF. CDR3 sequence (DNA): TGTGCCAGCACCACTCAGGGGAGCACAGATACGCAGTATTTT.

This clonotype is categorized as medium-sized. The chain's CDR3 is CSARVDPAEQYF. The CDR3 DNA reads TGCAGTGCTAGAGTCGACCCGGCCGAGCAGTACTTC. The V gene is TRBV20-1, the J gene TRBJ2-7; D gene uncertain. The CDR3 is made up of 12 amino acids. Germline values: CDR1 DFQATT, CDR2 SNEGSKA (reference sequence). Deletions cut 1 base from V and 6 bases from J, with 10 bases between.

This clonotype was seen repeatedly, ten times or more. The V call is TRBV20-1, the J call TRBJ2-7; 9 bases fit TRBD1. The CDR3 length is 13 residues. V lost 3 bases, J lost 5 bases, and 5 bases stayed unmatched. In germline, CDR1 is DFQATT, CDR2 SNEGSKA (reference sequence). The CDR3 protein is CSARGQGRDEQYF. The DNA for the CDR3 is TGCAGTGCTAGGGGACAGGGTCGCGACGAGCAGTACTTC.

This clonotype is classed as medium-sized. This rearrangement joins TRBV28 to TRBJ2-3; weak D call: TRBD2 (5 bases). This CDR3 comprises 14 residues. From germline, CDR1 is MDHEN and CDR2 SYDVKM. V was shortened by 4 bases and J by 0 bases, with 8 bases between the two germline ends. The CDR3 protein is CASSWGASTDTQYF. CDR3 bases: TGTGCCAGCAGTTGGGGAGCTAGCACAGATACGCAGTATTTT. Using reference TRBV28 and TRBJ2-3 for the parts outside the CDR3, the full variable domain is DVKVTQSSRYLVKRTGEKVFLECVQDMDHENMFWYRQDPGLGLRLIYFSYDVKMKEKGDIPEGYSVSREKKERFSLILESASTNQTSMYLCASSWGASTDTQYFGPGTRLTVL.

The chain links TRBV7-9 to TRBJ2-2; D is uncertain. The V end lost 3 bases, the J end lost 7 bases, and 12 bases lay between the germline ends. Germline assignment: CDR1 SEHNR and CDR2 FQNEAQ (reference sequence). This CDR3 comprises 14 residues. CDR3: CASSLIVLGGELFF. In DNA, the CDR3 is TGTGCCAGCAGCTTGATCGTCTTGGGCGGGGAGCTGTTTTTT.

This clonotype showed up just a few times. The rearrangement joins TRBV4-3 to TRBJ2-1; tentative D call: TRBD2 (6 bases). The CDR3 loop spans 17 amino acids. CDR1 and CDR2 from the germline V gene are LGHNA and YSLEER. Trimming took off 0 bases at V and 0 bases at J, with 12 bases between the two ends. CDR3 DNA: TGCGCCAGCAGCCAAGAGAAGGGACTGTACTCCTACAATGAGCAGTTCTTC. Translation: CASSQEKGLYSYNEQFF.

This clonotype is medium-sized. The chain employs TRBV6-2 or TRBV6-3 and TRBJ1-1; D is possibly TRBD1 (5 bases). The germline CDR1 and CDR2 sequences are MNHEY and SVGEGT. The CDR3 loop spans 14 amino acids. The ends were cut back, 7 bases at V and 0 bases at J, with 12 bases in the middle. The CDR3 nucleotides are TGTGCCAGCACCCAACAGGCCCTGAACACTGAAGCTTTCTTT. This gives the protein CASTQQALNTEAFF.

This clonotype was seen ten or more times. V gene TRBV6-2 or TRBV6-3 combines with J gene TRBJ2-2, with D possibly being TRBD1 (5 bases). Looked up from germline, CDR1 is MNHEY and CDR2 is SVGEGT. This CDR3 is built from 15 residues. V lost 2 bases and J 7 bases, leaving 14 bases between the germline ends. The CDR3 DNA reads TGTGCCAGCAGTTACATATACACGCAGGGCGGGGAGCTGTTTTTT. It encodes CASSYIYTQGGELFF.

There are many counts of this clonotype. The CDR3 loop is CASSLGDRVQTEAFF. The CDR3 DNA is TGTGCCAGCAGCTTGGGGGACAGGGTGCAAACTGAAGCTTTCTTT. The chain recombines TRBV7-9 with TRBJ1-1; 9 positions agree with TRBD1. V lost 3 bases to trimming and J lost 5 bases; unmatched junction nucleotides: 7. CDR1 and CDR2 (germline): SEHNR, FQNEAQ (reference sequence). This CDR3 has 15 residues. The entire variable domain, with the rest obtained from reference TRBV7-9 and TRBJ1-1, is as follows: DTGVSQNPRHKITKRGQNVTFRCDPISEHNRLYWYRQTLGQGPEFLTYFQNEAQLEKSRLLSDRFSAERPKGSFSTLEIQRTEQGDSAMYLCASSLGDRVQTEAFFGQGTRLTVV.

This clonotype was seen many times. The rearrangement uses TRBV5-4 and TRBJ1-1; no clear D gene. V was pared by 1 base and J by 2 bases, with 6 bases between. Germline CDR1 is SGHNT and CDR2 is YYREEE (reference sequence). This CDR3 comprises 13 residues. CDR3 bases: TGTGCCAGCAGCTTGCGCAGAAACACTGAAGCTTTCTTT. This gives the protein CASSLRRNTEAFF.